The next 2 T cell receptor beta chains were all read from a single sample in a study of response to subunit inactivated influenza vaccine. TCRdb re-called the RT-PCR reads through MiXCR, storing one row per CDR3 protein. The sample carries roughly 780,000 distinct CDR3 sequences, under 20% recorded once. Sequenced here: PBMCs from blood, sampled 5 days after vaccination. These receptors all stem from a middle-aged man who received an inactivated influenza vaccine.

The chain carries TRBV19 and TRBJ1-6, with D uncertain. V lost 3 bases and J 5 bases, leaving 11 bases between the germline ends. Germline values: CDR1 LNHDA, CDR2 SQIVND (reference sequence). The CDR3 loop spans 15 amino acids. The DNA of the CDR3 is TGTGCCAGTAGTATTGGGTTGGGCAATAATTCACCCCTCCACTTT. This codes for CASSIGLGNNSPLHF.

This clonotype was counted only a few times. The V call is TRBV6-1, the J call TRBJ2-2; a weak D match, TRBD2 (6 bases). Trimming removed 7 bases at V and 5 bases at J, with 14 bases between. This CDR3 has 14 residues. CDR1 MNHNS and CDR2 SASEGT come from the germline V gene. This chain's CDR3 is CASKKTRYTGELFF. DNA for the CDR3: TGTGCCAGCAAAAAGACTAGATATACCGGGGAGCTGTTTTTT.